The 27 T cell receptor beta chains presented below share a single source sample, sequenced in a study of blood T cell repertoires in COVID-19. TCRdb keeps only in-frame clones here, not all; method: immunoSEQ multiplex PCR. The table has 250,000 to 300,000 clones, about 89% seen once. What was sequenced was peripheral blood. The receptor source for this set is an older woman with acute or convalescent COVID-19.

This clone was seen once. This chain connects TRBV27 to TRBJ1-3; the D is unclear. Per germline, CDR1 MNHEY and CDR2 SMNVEV (reference sequence). V lost 3 bases, J lost 1 base, and 10 bases lay in between. The CDR3 totals 15 residues. For the CDR3, the DNA is TGTGCCAGCAGTTTTTCAGGATCTTCTGGAAACACCATATATTTT. Translating gives CASSFSGSSGNTIYF.

V gene TRBV29-1 combines with J gene TRBJ2-7, with 8 bases identical to TRBD1. In germline, CDR1 is SQVTM, CDR2 ANQGSEA. V was pared by 2 bases and J by 5 bases, with 5 bases of the junction left unmatched. There are 13 residues in the CDR3. CDR3 residues: CSVEKDRDHEQYF. Here the CDR3 DNA reads TGCAGCGTTGAAAAGGACAGGGACCACGAGCAGTACTTC.

The genes are TRBV2 and TRBJ1-2, with D unresolved. V lost 3 bases to trimming and J lost 2 bases, with 7 bases between them. This CDR3 region has 13 residues. CDR1 SNHLY and CDR2 FYNNEI come from the germline V gene. The CDR3 DNA reads TGTGCCAGCAGTGATGACGGGAACTATGGCTACACCTTC. It is translated as CASSDDGNYGYTF.

The V and J genes are TRBV7-2 and TRBJ2-7; D is undetermined. The V end lost 1 base, the J end lost 2 bases, and 9 bases lay between the germline ends. The CDR3 covers 14 residues. Germline CDR1 is SGHTA and CDR2 is FQGNSA. The CDR3 sequence: CASSLDGGTYEQYF. The CDR3 nucleotides are TGTGCCAGCAGCTTAGACGGCGGAACCTACGAGCAGTACTTC.

This chain's CDR3 is CASSLFASNQPQHF. The CDR3 DNA reads as TGTGCCAGCAGCTTGTTCGCGAGCAATCAGCCCCAGCATTTT. The chain uses TRBV5-8 and TRBJ1-5; no clear D. Looked up from germline, CDR1 is SGHTS and CDR2 is YDEGEE. The CDR3 length is 14 residues. V was trimmed by 1 base and J by 1 base, leaving 6 bases between them.

The chain joins TRBV9 to TRBJ1-3; TRBD1 might be the D (5 bases). CDR1 and CDR2 from the germline V gene are SGDLS and YYNGEE. This CDR3 comprises 16 residues. V dropped 4 bases and J dropped 3 bases, with 17 bases sitting between them. CDR3 DNA: TGTGCCAGCAGCATTTTCCAGGGACTAAGTGGAAACACCATATATTTT. Its translation: CASSIFQGLSGNTIYF.

The chain recombines TRBV11-2 with TRBJ2-1; weak D call: TRBD1 (6 bases). Trimming pared 6 bases from V and 9 bases from J, leaving 21 bases between. Per the germline V gene, CDR1 is SGHAT and CDR2 is FQNNGV. CDR3 length equals 15 residues. This CDR3 is CASSQQGFAIGEQFF. In DNA form, the CDR3 reads TGTGCCAGCAGTCAACAGGGTTTCGCGATTGGTGAGCAGTTCTTC.

The J gene is TRBJ2-7, the V gene TRBV15, with D tentatively TRBD2 (5 bases). Deletions cut 3 bases from V and 6 bases from J, with 15 bases between. The CDR3 covers 14 residues. The germline V gene encodes CDR1 LNHNV and CDR2 YYDKDF (reference sequence). The DNA for the CDR3 is TGTGCCACCAGCAGTAGTCTAGCTGCCCCCGAGCAGTACTTC. This gives the protein CATSSSLAAPEQYF.

This clone occurred a few times. The chain is built from TRBV6-5 and TRBJ1-2, with D perhaps matching TRBD1 (6 bases). The germline V gene has CDR1 MNHEY and CDR2 SVGAGI. The V gene lost 6 bases and the J gene lost 5 bases, with 13 bases spanning the gap. The CDR3 has 13 amino acids. The CDR3 DNA follows: TGTGCCAGCAGCAGGGGCAGGTCGTATGGCTACACCTTC. This gives the protein CASSRGRSYGYTF.

V is TRBV19 and J is TRBJ1-3, with 8 bases lining up with TRBD1. This CDR3 comprises 15 residues. CDR1 LNHDA and CDR2 SQIVND come from the germline V gene (reference sequence). The trim removed 3 bases at V and 2 bases at J, leaving 3 bases unmatched. CDR3: CASSILGQAGNTIYF. The CDR3 nucleotides read TGTGCCAGTAGTATTTTGGGACAGGCTGGAAACACCATATATTTT. The full variable domain, in which reference TRBV19 and TRBJ1-3 provide the parts outside the CDR3, is DGGITQSPKYLFRKEGQNVTLSCEQNLNHDAMYWYRQDPGQGLRLIYYSQIVNDFQKGDIAEGYSVSREKKESFPLTVTSAQKNPTAFYLCASSILGQAGNTIYFGEGSWLTVV.

V is TRBV19 and J is TRBJ1-5; D is possibly TRBD1 (5 bases). CDR1 and CDR2 from the germline V gene are LNHDA and SQIVND (reference sequence). The ends were cut back, 5 bases at V and 1 base at J, with 12 bases in the middle. The CDR3 contains 15 residues. CDR3 residues: CASSGTGGSNQPQHF. DNA of the CDR3: TGTGCCAGTAGTGGCACAGGAGGGAGCAATCAGCCCCAGCATTTT.

This chain connects TRBV6-4 to TRBJ2-2; a possible D gene is TRBD2 (6 bases). Trimming removed 0 bases at V and 2 bases at J, with 19 bases between. CDR3 length equals 19 residues. Germline V gene data show CDR1 as MRHNA and CDR2 as SNTAGT. DNA for the CDR3: TGTGCCAGCAGTGACTCTAGTTCGGGACTCAGAACCAACACCGGGGAGCTGTTTTTT. Translating it yields CASSDSSSGLRTNTGELFF.

V gene TRBV27 combines with J gene TRBJ1-2; 12 bases map to TRBD1. The CDR3 is 14 residues long. From germline, CDR1 is MNHEY and CDR2 SMNVEV (reference sequence). The V and J ends lost 8 bases and 8 bases, in that order; junction bases with no gene match: 9. Written as DNA, the CDR3 is TGTGCCAGCTCCGGGACAGGGGGCGCGACCGGCTACACCTTC. As protein: CASSGTGGATGYTF.

This clone has a handful of counts. V gene TRBV6-2 or TRBV6-3 combines with J gene TRBJ2-6, with D perhaps TRBD2 (5 bases). This CDR3 has 16 amino acids. Trimming left V 2 bases short and J 3 bases short, with 11 bases between. Germline V lookup: CDR1 MNHEY, CDR2 SVGEGT. The CDR3 DNA is TGTGCCAGCAGTTACCGAGGGCTGAGTGGGGCCAACGTCCTGACTTTC. This encodes CASSYRGLSGANVLTF.

The chain employs TRBV28 and TRBJ1-1; 8 bases map to TRBD1. The V and J ends lost 11 bases and 5 bases, in that order; junction bases with no gene match: 13. In germline, CDR1 is MDHEN, CDR2 SYDVKM. The CDR3 sequence is 14 residues long. CDR3 protein: CAGHGQGLGTEAFF. The CDR3 bases are TGTGCCGGACACGGACAGGGTCTCGGTACTGAAGCTTTCTTT. Full variable domain (missing parts from reference TRBV28 and TRBJ1-1): DVKVTQSSRYLVKRTGEKVFLECVQDMDHENMFWYRQDPGLGLRLIYFSYDVKMKEKGDIPEGYSVSREKKERFSLILESASTNQTSMYLCAGHGQGLGTEAFFGQGTRLTVV.

The J gene is TRBJ1-3, the V gene TRBV6-5; the D gene is possibly TRBD1 (6 bases). There are 16 residues in the CDR3. The ends were cut back, 0 bases at V and 2 bases at J, with 11 bases in the middle. Germline V gives CDR1 MNHEY, CDR2 SVGAGI. The CDR3 DNA reads as TGTGCCAGCAGTTACTCAGGGTCAGGGGCTGGAAACACCATATATTTT. Protein product: CASSYSGSGAGNTIYF.

V and J are TRBV10-1 and TRBJ1-2; D remains ambiguous. The V gene lost 7 bases and the J gene lost 8 bases, with 32 bases spanning the gap. Germline CDR1 is WNHNN and CDR2 is SYGVQD (reference sequence). The CDR3 is 18 amino acids. CDR3 sequence: CASISRPYDPLETRGYTF. In DNA, the CDR3 is TGCGCCAGCATCTCGAGACCGTACGACCCCCTGGAGACGCGAGGCTACACCTTC.

This rearrangement joins TRBV27 to TRBJ2-7; 10 nucleotides line up with TRBD2. The CDR3 totals 13 residues. V lost 6 bases and J lost 4; bases outside the gene matches: 3. Looked up from germline, CDR1 is MNHEY and CDR2 is SMNVEV (reference sequence). The CDR3 DNA reads TGTGCCAGCAGGCTAGCGGGGGCTTACGAGCAGTACTTC. As protein: CASRLAGAYEQYF.

This rearrangement joins TRBV7-3 to TRBJ1-4; 7 bases align to TRBD1. From germline, CDR1 is SGHTA and CDR2 FQGTGA. The CDR3 length is 14 residues. V was clipped by 4 bases and J by 7 bases; unmatched bases: 6. This CDR3 is CASSSTGPGEKLFF. The CDR3, as DNA: TGTGCCAGCAGCTCGACAGGGCCGGGTGAAAAACTGTTTTTT.

The chain employs TRBV5-6 and TRBJ2-5; 7 positions match TRBD2. The J segment lost 0 bases and the V segment lost 0 bases, leaving 8 bases of the junction unmatched. Germline V gene data show CDR1 as SGHDT and CDR2 as YYEEEE. CDR3 size: 17 residues. CDR3 amino acids: CASSLVRSGTDQETQYF. CDR3 bases: TGTGCCAGCAGCTTGGTCCGGAGCGGGACGGACCAAGAGACCCAGTACTTC.

J is TRBJ1-4 and V is TRBV5-1; 8 positions match TRBD1. In germline, CDR1 is SGHRS, CDR2 YFSETQ. This CDR3 comprises 14 residues. V lost 2 bases, J lost 5 bases, and 2 bases stayed unmatched. CDR3 nucleotide sequence: TGCGCCAGCAGCTTTCAGGGGGCGAATGAAAAACTGTTTTTT. Its protein is CASSFQGANEKLFF.

J is TRBJ2-7 and V is TRBV7-9, with TRBD1 matching over 10 bases. The CDR3 is 16 residues long. Germline trimming cut 4 bases from V and 6 bases from J; bases unmatched to any gene: 12. Germline V CDR1 and CDR2: SEHNR, FQNEAQ (reference sequence). This CDR3 reads CASSSTSGTGEAEQYF. CDR3 coding DNA: TGTGCCAGCAGCTCTACTTCCGGGACAGGGGAGGCCGAGCAGTACTTC.

This chain joins TRBV5-4 and TRBJ1-2; D is perhaps TRBD1 (5 bases). The CDR3 is made up of 13 amino acids. V dropped 2 bases and J dropped 1 base, with 6 bases sitting between them. Germline CDR1 is SGHNT and CDR2 is YYREEE (reference sequence). In DNA form, the CDR3 reads TGTGCCAGCAGCTTCGACAGTAACTATGGCTACACCTTC. The encoded protein is CASSFDSNYGYTF.

The V and J genes are TRBV18 and TRBJ2-1, with TRBD1 matching over 8 bases. CDR1 is KGHSH and CDR2 is LQKENI in the germline V gene. Trimming cost V 3 bases and J 0 bases; bases outside gene matches: 1. The CDR3 consists of 15 residues. The chain's CDR3 is CASSPDRDSYNEQFF. CDR3 bases: TGTGCCAGCTCACCGGACAGGGACTCCTACAATGAGCAGTTCTTC.

The V call is TRBV20-1, the J call TRBJ2-3, with 9 positions matching TRBD2. Germline V CDR1 and CDR2: DFQATT, SNEGSKA (reference sequence). The CDR3 consists of 11 residues. In DNA form, the CDR3 reads TGCAGGCTAGCGGGGCCAGATACGCAGTATTTT. The encoded protein is CRLAGPDTQYF.

The chain carries TRBV3-1 (or the pseudogene TRBV3-2) and TRBJ2-7, with 7 bases fitting TRBD1. V trimming: 3 bases; J trimming: 3 bases; junction bases outside the gene matches: 11. CDR1 is LGHDT, CDR2 YNNKEL, per germline (reference sequence). CDR3 length: 16 amino acids. The DNA for the CDR3 is TGTGCCAGCAGCCACGGACAGGCCTATGAGGGCTACGAGCAGTACTTC. Encoded protein: CASSHGQAYEGYEQYF.

The chain recombines TRBV30 with TRBJ2-2; TRBD2 aligns across 13 bases. The CDR3 is 15 amino acids. Germline trimming cut 4 bases from V and 6 bases from J; bases unmatched to any gene: 5. Germline values: CDR1 GTSNPN, CDR2 SVGIG (reference sequence). The CDR3 DNA sequence: TGTGCCTGGACGACCGGACTAGCGGGAGCCGGGGAGCTGTTTTTT. It encodes CAWTTGLAGAGELFF.